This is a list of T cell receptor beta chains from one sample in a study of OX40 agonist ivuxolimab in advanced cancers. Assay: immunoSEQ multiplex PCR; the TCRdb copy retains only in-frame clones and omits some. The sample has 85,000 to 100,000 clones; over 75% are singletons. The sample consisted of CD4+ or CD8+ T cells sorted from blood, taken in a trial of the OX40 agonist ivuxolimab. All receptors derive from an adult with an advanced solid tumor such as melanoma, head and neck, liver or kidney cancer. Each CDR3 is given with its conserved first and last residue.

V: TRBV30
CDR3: CAWSDGAGLSNQPQHF

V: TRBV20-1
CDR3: CSAPESWGYTF

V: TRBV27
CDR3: CASSWDSNQPQHF

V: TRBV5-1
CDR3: CASSLGPGQQETQYF

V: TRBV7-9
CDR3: CASSLGGVWGGQPQHF

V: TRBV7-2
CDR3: CASSLAENRVTNYGYTF

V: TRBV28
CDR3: CASKQMNTEAFF

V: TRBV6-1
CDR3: CASRSMSHNNQPQHF

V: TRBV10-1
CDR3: CASSGGANYGYTF

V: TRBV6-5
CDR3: CASSFGPYEQYF

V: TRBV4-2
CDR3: CASSQEGRTGGDYGYTF

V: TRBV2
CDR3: CASEPMGRNTGELFF

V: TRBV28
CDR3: CASSSTGGRHGYTF

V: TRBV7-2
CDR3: CASSGAETQYF

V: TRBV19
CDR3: CASSPRTSGQGYNEQFF

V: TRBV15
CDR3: CATSRDLADEQYF

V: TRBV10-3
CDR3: CAIRTANYGYTF

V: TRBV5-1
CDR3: CASSFSQAVLNTEAFF

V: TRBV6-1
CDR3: CASSEQGPTDRGNTIYF

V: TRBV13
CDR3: CASSPESGQGSMDEQFF

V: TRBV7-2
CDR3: CASSRYRLAGDREQFF

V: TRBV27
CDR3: CASSLEGTGATYNEQFF

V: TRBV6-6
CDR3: CASKGRVSYEQYF

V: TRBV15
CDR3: CATSREGSIRATLSYGYTF

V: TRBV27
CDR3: CASSWDRERGEQFF

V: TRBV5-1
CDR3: CASSPEGLAGVDTQYF

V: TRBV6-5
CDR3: CASSAGTGSYSPLHF

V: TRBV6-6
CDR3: CASSIDTSNQPQHF

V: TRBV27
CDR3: CATRGGRGEKLFF

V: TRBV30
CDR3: CAWSASTNYGYTF

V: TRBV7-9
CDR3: CASSFGRIEAFF

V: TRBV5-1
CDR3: CASSLERRGTDTQYF

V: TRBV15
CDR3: CATSRDPGTYYEQYF

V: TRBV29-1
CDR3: CSVPGLGNYGYTF

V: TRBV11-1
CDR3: CASSLGGGGTYNEQFF

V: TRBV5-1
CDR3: CASRTDSPYEQYF

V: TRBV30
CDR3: CAWSLDRDYGYTF

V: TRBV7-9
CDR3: CASSPAGTGGNYGYTF

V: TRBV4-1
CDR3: CASSQEAASTDTQYF

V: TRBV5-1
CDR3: CASSLERGQDGYTF

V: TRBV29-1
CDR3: CSGRTLVNTEAFF

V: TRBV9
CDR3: CASSVGGSTYNEQFF

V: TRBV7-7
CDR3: CASSSGLARYNEQFF

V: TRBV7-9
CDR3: CASSPDTNTEAFF

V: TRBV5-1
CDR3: CASSMDRVLSGNTIYF

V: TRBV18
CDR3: CASSPAGGVNTGELFF

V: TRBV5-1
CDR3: CASSVTMILGIPEQFF

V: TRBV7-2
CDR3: CASSLGDRGRSPLHF

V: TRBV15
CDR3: CATSSRQGGGNYGYTF

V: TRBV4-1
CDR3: CASSQDGRGDEKLFF

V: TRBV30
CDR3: CAWSFLGFEQYF

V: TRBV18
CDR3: CASSSTAPGQGYTIYF

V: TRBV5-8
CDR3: CASSLAGGLYGYTF